The TCR beta chain under discussion was sequenced for a study of vaccination and CD4 T cells after COVID-19. Regarding treatment: roughly 10-day PBMC culture with coronavirus spike peptide pools or control peptides (ViraFEST assay). To note about this clonotype: Antigen specificity is unknown. The junction departs from germline at one end; a sequencing error may be responsible.

Scientists ran DNA taken from cultured CD4+ T cells through the Oncomine TCR Beta short-read assay for sequencing. One entry per CDR3 protein results from TCRdb running MiXCR on the PCR reads. The sample has about 14,000 distinct CDR3 sequences, around 50% seen once. CDR1 is SNHLY, CDR2 FYNNEI, per germline. The CDR3 sequence is 12 residues long. The J gene is TRBJ2-3, the V gene TRBV2; D is possibly TRBD1 (6 bases). The specimen sequenced was CD4+ T cells from blood, cultured in vitro. This sequence was found in a human donor who had recovered from COVID-19. CDR3 sequence: CASSVSGSQGPF. Written as DNA, the CDR3 is TGTGCCAGCAGTGTGTCAGGGTCACAGGGTCCATTT.